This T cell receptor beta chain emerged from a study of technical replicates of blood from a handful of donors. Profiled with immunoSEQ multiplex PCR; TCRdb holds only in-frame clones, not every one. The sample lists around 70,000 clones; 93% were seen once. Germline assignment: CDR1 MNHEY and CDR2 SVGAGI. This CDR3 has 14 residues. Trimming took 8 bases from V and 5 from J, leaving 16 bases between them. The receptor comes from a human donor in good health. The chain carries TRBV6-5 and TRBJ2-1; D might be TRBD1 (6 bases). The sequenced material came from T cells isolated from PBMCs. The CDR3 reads CASGYRDINNEQFF. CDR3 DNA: TGTGCCAGCGGGTACCGGGACATCAACAATGAGCAGTTCTTC.